This T cell receptor (beta chain) was sequenced in a study of blood T cell repertoires in COVID-19. The assay was immunoSEQ multiplex PCR, and TCRdb's table has in-frame clones only and misses some. Of a few hundred thousand clones in the sample, around 88% were seen once. The TCR sequence derives from a woman aged 50 to 65 with acute or convalescent COVID-19. Sequenced material: peripheral blood.

The CDR3 region is CASSTARPGQTYGYTF. The CDR3, as DNA: TGTGCCAGCAGTACAGCCCGCCCAGGGCAAACCTATGGCTACACCTTC. The chain couples TRBV27 to TRBJ1-2; a possible D gene is TRBD1 (5 bases). The CDR3 consists of 16 residues. Trimming took 5 bases from V and 4 from J, leaving 20 bases between them. The V gene's germline CDR1 is MNHEY and CDR2 SMNVEV (reference sequence).